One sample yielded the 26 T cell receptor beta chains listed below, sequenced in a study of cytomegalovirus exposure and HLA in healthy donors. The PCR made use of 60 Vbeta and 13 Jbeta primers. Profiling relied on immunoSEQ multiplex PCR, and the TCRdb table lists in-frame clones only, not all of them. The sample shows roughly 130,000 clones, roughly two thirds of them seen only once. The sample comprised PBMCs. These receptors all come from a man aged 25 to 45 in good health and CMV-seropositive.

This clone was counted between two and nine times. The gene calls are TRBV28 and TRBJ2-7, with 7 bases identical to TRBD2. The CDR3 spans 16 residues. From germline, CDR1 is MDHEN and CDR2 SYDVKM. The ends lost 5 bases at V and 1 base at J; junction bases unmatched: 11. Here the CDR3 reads CASSTLAEARSYEQYF. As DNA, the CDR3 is TGTGCCAGCAGTACTCTAGCGGAAGCTAGATCCTACGAGCAGTACTTC.

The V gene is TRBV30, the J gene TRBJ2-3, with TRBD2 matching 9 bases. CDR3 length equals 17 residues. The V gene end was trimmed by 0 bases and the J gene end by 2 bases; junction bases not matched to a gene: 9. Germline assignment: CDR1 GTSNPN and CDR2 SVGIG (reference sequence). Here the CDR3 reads CAWSVRAGGPHTDTQYF. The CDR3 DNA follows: TGTGCCTGGAGTGTACGTGCGGGAGGGCCCCACACAGATACGCAGTATTTT.

The CDR3: CASSYKLLETQYF. As DNA, the CDR3 is TGTGCCAGCAGTTATAAACTCCTAGAGACCCAGTACTTC. V gene TRBV6-5 combines with J gene TRBJ2-5; D is undetermined. Germline-derived CDR1 and CDR2 are MNHEY and SVGAGI. The CDR3 has 13 residues. V was clipped by 3 bases and J by 4 bases, with 9 bases between them.

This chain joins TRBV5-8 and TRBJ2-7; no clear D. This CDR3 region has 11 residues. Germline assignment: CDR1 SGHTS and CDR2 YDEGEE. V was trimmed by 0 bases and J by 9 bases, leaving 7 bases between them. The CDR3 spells CASSLVQWQYF. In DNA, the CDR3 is TGTGCCAGCAGCTTGGTTCAATGGCAGTACTTC.

The CDR3 nucleotides read TGTGCCAGCAGCCCGGGACTAGCGGGAGTAGGAGAGACCCAGTACTTC. Translated, it gives CASSPGLAGVGETQYF. The chain links TRBV9 to TRBJ2-5, with 14 bases aligning to TRBD2. CDR3 length equals 16 residues. The germline CDR1 and CDR2 sequences are SGDLS and YYNGEE. Trimming took 4 bases from V and 4 from J; bases not matched to a gene: 6.

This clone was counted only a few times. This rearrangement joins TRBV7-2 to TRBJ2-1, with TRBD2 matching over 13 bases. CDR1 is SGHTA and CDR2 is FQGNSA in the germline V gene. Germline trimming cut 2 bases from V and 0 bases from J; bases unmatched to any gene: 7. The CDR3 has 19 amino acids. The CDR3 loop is CASSLRGGLAGVSYNEQFF. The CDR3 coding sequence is TGTGCCAGCAGCTTACGCGGCGGACTAGCGGGAGTCTCCTACAATGAGCAGTTCTTC.

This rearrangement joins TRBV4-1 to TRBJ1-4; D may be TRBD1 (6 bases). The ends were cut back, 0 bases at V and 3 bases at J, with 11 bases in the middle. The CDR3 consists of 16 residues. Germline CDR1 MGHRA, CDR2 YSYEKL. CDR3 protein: CASSQDSAGANEKLFF. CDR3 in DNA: TGCGCCAGCAGCCAAGATTCGGCAGGGGCTAATGAAAAACTGTTTTTT.

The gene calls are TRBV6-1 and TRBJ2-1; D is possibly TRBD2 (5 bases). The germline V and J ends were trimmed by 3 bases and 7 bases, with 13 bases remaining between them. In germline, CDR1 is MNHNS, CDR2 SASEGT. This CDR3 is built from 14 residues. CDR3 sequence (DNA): TGTGCCAGCAGTGAGGTGGCCCCGGGGAATGAGCAGTTCTTC. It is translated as CASSEVAPGNEQFF.

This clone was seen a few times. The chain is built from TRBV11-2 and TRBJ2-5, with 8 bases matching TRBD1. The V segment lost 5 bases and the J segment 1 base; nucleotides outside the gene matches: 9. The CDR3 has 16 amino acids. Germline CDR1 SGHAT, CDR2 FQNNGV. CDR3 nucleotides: TGTGCCAGCAGCCCTCGGACAGGGTGGGCCCAAGAGACCCAGTACTTC. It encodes CASSPRTGWAQETQYF.

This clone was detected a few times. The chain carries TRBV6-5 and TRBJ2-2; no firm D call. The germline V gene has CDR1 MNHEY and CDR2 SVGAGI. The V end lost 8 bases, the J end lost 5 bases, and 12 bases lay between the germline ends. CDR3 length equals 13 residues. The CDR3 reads CASLGRKTGELFF. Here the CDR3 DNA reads TGTGCCAGCTTGGGCAGGAAAACCGGGGAGCTGTTTTTT.

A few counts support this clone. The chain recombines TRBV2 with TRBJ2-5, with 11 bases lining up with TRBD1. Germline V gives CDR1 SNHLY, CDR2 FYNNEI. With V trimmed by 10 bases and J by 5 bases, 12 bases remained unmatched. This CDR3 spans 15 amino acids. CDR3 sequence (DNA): TGTGCCACGGAGGGTCGGACAGGGGGCGGGGAGACCCAGTACTTC. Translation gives CATEGRTGGGETQYF.

The CDR3 sequence: CASSPNGGQSSYEQYF. The CDR3 DNA sequence: TGTGCCAGCTCACCCAATGGCGGACAATCCTCCTACGAGCAGTACTTC. The chain carries TRBV18 and TRBJ2-7, with D perhaps TRBD1 (5 bases). The germline V gene encodes CDR1 KGHSH and CDR2 LQKENI. V dropped 3 bases and J dropped 0 bases, with 15 bases sitting between them. This CDR3 comprises 16 residues.

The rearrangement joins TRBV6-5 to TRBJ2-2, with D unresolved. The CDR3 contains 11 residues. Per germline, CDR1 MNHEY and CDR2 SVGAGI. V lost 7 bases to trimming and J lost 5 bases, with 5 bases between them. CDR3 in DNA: TGTGCCAGCACACATACCGGGGAGCTGTTTTTT. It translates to CASTHTGELFF.

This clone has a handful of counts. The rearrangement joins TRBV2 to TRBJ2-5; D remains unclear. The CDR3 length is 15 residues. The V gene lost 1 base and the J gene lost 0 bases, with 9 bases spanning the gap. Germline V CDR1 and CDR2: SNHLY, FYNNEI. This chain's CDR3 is CASSEVFSYQETQYF. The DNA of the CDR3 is TGTGCCAGCAGTGAAGTCTTTAGTTACCAAGAGACCCAGTACTTC.

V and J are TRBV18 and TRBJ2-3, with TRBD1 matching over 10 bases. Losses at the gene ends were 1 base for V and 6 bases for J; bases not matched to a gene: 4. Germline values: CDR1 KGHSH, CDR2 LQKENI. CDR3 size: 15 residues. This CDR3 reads CASSPLGTGADTQYF. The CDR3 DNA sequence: TGTGCCAGCTCACCACTTGGGACAGGGGCTGATACGCAGTATTTT.

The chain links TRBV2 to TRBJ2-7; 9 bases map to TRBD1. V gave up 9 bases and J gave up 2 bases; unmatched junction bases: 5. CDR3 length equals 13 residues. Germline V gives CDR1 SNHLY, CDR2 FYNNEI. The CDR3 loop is CARGQGGTYEQYF. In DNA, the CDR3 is TGTGCCAGGGGACAGGGCGGGACCTACGAGCAGTACTTC. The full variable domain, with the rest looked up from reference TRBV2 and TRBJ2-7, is EPEVTQTPSHQVTQMGQEVILRCVPISNHLYFYWYRQILGQKVEFLVSFYNNEISEKSEIFDDQFSVERPDGSNFTLKIRSTKLEDSAMYFCARGQGGTYEQYFGPGTRLTVT.

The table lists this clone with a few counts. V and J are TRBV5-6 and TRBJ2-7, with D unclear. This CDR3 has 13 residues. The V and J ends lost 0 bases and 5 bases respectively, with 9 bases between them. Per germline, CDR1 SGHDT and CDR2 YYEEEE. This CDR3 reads CASSLGPADEQYF. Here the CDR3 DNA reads TGTGCCAGCAGCTTGGGTCCCGCGGACGAGCAGTACTTC.

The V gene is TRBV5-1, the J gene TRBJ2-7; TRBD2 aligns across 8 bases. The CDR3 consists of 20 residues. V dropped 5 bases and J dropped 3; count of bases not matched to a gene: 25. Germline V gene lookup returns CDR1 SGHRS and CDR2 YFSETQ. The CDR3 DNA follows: TGCGCCAGCAGTTATTGGAAACTAGCGGACCGCTATAAGTTGCGCTACGAGCAGTACTTC. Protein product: CASSYWKLADRYKLRYEQYF.

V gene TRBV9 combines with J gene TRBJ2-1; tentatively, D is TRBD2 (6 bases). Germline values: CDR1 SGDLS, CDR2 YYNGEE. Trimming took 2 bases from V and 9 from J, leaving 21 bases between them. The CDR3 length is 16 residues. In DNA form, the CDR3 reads TGTGCCAGCAGCGTTGGGGAGGCCCCGTACTGGGGTGAGCAGTTCTTC. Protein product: CASSVGEAPYWGEQFF.

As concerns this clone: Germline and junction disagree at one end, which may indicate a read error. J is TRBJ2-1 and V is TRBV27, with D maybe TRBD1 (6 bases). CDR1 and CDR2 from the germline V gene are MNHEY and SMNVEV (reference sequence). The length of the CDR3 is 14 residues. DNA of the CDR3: TGTGCCAGCAGTAAATACAGGGTTTACACTGAGCAGTTCTTC. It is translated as CASSKYRVYTEQFF.

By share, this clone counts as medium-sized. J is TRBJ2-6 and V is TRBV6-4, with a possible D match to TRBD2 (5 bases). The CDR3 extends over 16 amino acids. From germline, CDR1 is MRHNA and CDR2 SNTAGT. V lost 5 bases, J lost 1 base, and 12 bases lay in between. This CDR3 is CASSSNPGSGANVLTF. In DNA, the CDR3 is TGTGCCAGCAGTTCAAATCCGGGGTCTGGGGCCAACGTCCTGACTTTC.

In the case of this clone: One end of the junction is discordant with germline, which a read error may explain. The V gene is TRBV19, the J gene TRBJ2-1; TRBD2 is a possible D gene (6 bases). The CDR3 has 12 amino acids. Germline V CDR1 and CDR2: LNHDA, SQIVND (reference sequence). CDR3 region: CASSIVAGPPVF. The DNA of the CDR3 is TGTGCCAGTAGTATAGTGGCGGGGCCACCGGTCTTC.

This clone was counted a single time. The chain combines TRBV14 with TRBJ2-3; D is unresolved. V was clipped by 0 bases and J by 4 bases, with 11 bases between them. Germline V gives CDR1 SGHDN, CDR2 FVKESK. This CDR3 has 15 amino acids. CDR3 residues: CASSQDINRADTQYF. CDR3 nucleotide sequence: TGTGCCAGCAGCCAAGATATCAACCGGGCAGATACGCAGTATTTT.

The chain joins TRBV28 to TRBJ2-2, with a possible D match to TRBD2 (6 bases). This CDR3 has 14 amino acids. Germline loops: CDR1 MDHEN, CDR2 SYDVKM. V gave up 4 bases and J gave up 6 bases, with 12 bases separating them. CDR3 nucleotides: TGTGCCAGCAGTTCCTCACTAGCTGCCGGGGAGCTGTTTTTT. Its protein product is CASSSSLAAGELFF. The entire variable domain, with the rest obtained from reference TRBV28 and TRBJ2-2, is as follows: DVKVTQSSRYLVKRTGEKVFLECVQDMDHENMFWYRQDPGLGLRLIYFSYDVKMKEKGDIPEGYSVSREKKERFSLILESASTNQTSMYLCASSSSLAAGELFFGEGSRLTVL.

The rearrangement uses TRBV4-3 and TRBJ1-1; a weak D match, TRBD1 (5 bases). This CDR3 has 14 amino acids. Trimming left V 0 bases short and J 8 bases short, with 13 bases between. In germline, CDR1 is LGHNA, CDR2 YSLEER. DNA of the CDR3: TGCGCCAGCAGCCAAGACTTAGCAGGGATGGAAGCTTTCTTT. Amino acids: CASSQDLAGMEAFF.

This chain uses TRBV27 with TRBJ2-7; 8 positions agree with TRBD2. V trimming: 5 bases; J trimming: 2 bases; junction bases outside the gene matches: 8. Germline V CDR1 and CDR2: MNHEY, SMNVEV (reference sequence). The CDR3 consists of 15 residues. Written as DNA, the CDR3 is TGTGCCAGCAGTCTACTAGCGGCTATCACCTACGAGCAGTACTTC. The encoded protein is CASSLLAAITYEQYF.